This T cell receptor beta chain was retrieved from a study of T cell clones after liver transplantation. Profiled with immunoSEQ multiplex PCR; TCRdb holds only in-frame clones, not every one. The sample records about 75,000 clones, around 84% being singletons. CDR3 length: 13 residues. Trimming stripped 0 bases from V and 4 bases from J, with 6 bases between. Germline V gene sequence: CDR1 SGHAT, CDR2 FQNNGV. This receptor was identified in a human patient who received a liver transplant. The graft donor may have contributed some T cells. The rearrangement joins TRBV11-2 to TRBJ1-1, with D unresolved. The material was CD4+ T cells from blood, obtained less than 50 months after liver transplant. CDR3 DNA sequence: TGTGCCAGCAGCTTAGAACTGTTCACTGAAGCTTTCTTT. It translates to CASSLELFTEAFF.